This TCR beta chain was sequenced for a study of blood T cell repertoires in COVID-19. The CDR3 contains 15 residues. V was shortened by 2 bases and J by 1 base, with 9 bases between the two germline ends. Germline CDR1 and CDR2: KGHSH and LQKENI. Regarding this clone: Additional DNA sequences in this sample encode the identical CDR3.

Authors' analysis steps: Quantification of nucleated cells was approximated via reference gene primer amplification. Some clones are missing from TCRdb's copy, which holds only in-frame ones; the method was immunoSEQ multiplex PCR. That table supplies the V and J calls and clone size; D and trimming were determined from the DNA. The sample yields about 140,000 clones, around nine tenths seen once. The chain is built from TRBV18 and TRBJ1-5; D may be TRBD1 (5 bases). Material: peripheral blood. This receptor was taken from a human donor in a cohort sampled during active COVID-19. For the CDR3, the DNA is TGTGCCAGCTCACCAGGGGCAGGGAGCAATCAGCCCCAGCATTTT. Translated, it gives CASSPGAGSNQPQHF.